What follows are 13 T cell receptor beta chains derived from one specimen sequenced in a study of CXCR3-negative and CXCR3-positive naive CD8 T cells. Notes on the study in general: A higher hydrophobicity marked the TRB CDR3s of CXCR3-positive naive cells versus CXCR3-negative naive cells.

No antigen has been identified for these receptors. With UMI labels, 5' RACE was used to prepare the TRB cDNA libraries. TCRdb reprocessed the 5' RACE reads, with one entry per CDR3 protein and no DNA. The sample spans tens of thousands of distinct CDR3 sequences; the ten largest clones claim 4.8%. Material for sequencing was naive CXCR3+ CD8+ T cells from blood. Subset noted: CD45RO-CCR7+CD27+CD95- naive CD8+ T cells expressing CXCR3 (TNR3+). All receptors come from a human donor in good health. Some clones in this sample may be carry-over from other donors' samples.

The chain combines TRBV11-2 with TRBJ1-5; the D call of TRBD1 rests on TCRdb alone, since no DNA is present to check it. The length of the CDR3 is 16 residues. Germline V CDR1 and CDR2: SGHAT, FQNNGV. CDR3 loop: CASSPGDTGYNQPQHF. Supplemented by reference TRBV11-2 and TRBJ1-5, the full variable domain reads EAGVAQSPRYKIIEKRQSVAFWCNPISGHATLYWYQQILGQGPKLLIQFQNNGVVDDSQLPKDRFSAERLKGVDSTLKIQPAKLEDSAVYLCASSPGDTGYNQPQHFGDGTRLSIL.

This sequence joins TRBV7-9 and TRBJ1-2. The length of the CDR3 is 13 residues. Germline assignment: CDR1 SEHNR and CDR2 FQNEAQ (reference sequence). CDR3: CASSGTVNYGYTF.

This chain links TRBV7-9 with TRBJ2-1. CDR1 and CDR2 (germline): SEHNR, FQNEAQ (reference sequence). The CDR3 spans 16 residues. The CDR3 sequence is CASTLPLHQENNEQFF.

The chain couples TRBV9 to TRBJ2-7. CDR1 and CDR2 from the germline V gene are SGDLS and YYNGEE. The CDR3 has 15 amino acids. The CDR3 loop is CASSISTGVSYEQYF.

The rearrangement links TRBV5-5 to TRBJ1-2; TCRdb outputs TRBD1, but without DNA this stays unchecked. Germline V gene data show CDR1 as SGHKS and CDR2 as YYEKEE (reference sequence). The CDR3 runs to 14 residues. The CDR3 reads CASSSDRVIYGYTF.

This chain joins TRBV5-1 and TRBJ2-7; TCRdb's assignment of TRBD1 cannot be checked, as there is no DNA. The CDR3 is 15 amino acids. From germline, CDR1 is SGHRS and CDR2 YFSETQ. The CDR3 loop is CASSSGGGRTYEQYF.

The chain recombines TRBV12-3 or TRBV12-4 with TRBJ2-7; TCRdb's D call of TRBD1 is untestable without DNA. The CDR3 totals 15 residues. The CDR3 region is CASSPGGEVPYEQYF.

The chain uses TRBV7-2 and TRBJ2-1; absent DNA, TCRdb's TRBD1 call cannot be checked. Germline lookup yields CDR1 SGHTA and CDR2 FQGNSA. The CDR3 extends over 12 amino acids. The CDR3 is CASSTQGNEQFF.

The J gene is TRBJ2-7, the V gene TRBV5-5. CDR3 length equals 12 residues. Germline-derived CDR1 and CDR2 are SGHKS and YYEKEE (reference sequence). CDR3 amino acids: CASSLGAYEQYF. Using reference TRBV5-5 and TRBJ2-7 for the parts outside the CDR3, the full variable domain is DAGVTQSPTHLIKTRGQQVTLRCSPISGHKSVSWYQQVLGQGPQFIFQYYEKEERGRGNFPDRFSARQFPNYSSELNVNALLLGDSALYLCASSLGAYEQYFGPGTRLTVT.

The chain carries TRBV15 and TRBJ1-5. Looked up from germline, CDR1 is LNHNV and CDR2 is YYDKDF (reference sequence). The CDR3 length is 11 residues. CDR3 protein: CASGTPQPQHF.

The chain is built from TRBV7-9 and TRBJ2-7; the TCRdb call, TRBD1, lacks DNA for checking. This CDR3 has 16 residues. Germline values: CDR1 SEHNR, CDR2 FQNEAQ (reference sequence). CDR3 amino acids: CASSSLSGQGTYEQYF.

V usage is TRBV7-9 and J usage is TRBJ2-3; the TRBD2 assignment by TCRdb is unverifiable without DNA. The CDR3 spans 19 residues. Germline V gene data show CDR1 as SEHNR and CDR2 as FQNEAQ (reference sequence). CDR3: CASSLTRARRESSTDTQYF.

V and J are TRBV11-2 and TRBJ2-1; the D gene TCRdb calls, TRBD2, cannot be checked with no DNA. The CDR3 totals 14 residues. The germline CDR1 and CDR2 sequences are SGHAT and FQNNGV. The CDR3 loop is CASSWDSTYNEQFF.